Presented here are 12 T cell receptor beta chains from one specimen sequenced in a study of blood T cell repertoires in COVID-19. Sequenced by immunoSEQ multiplex PCR; TCRdb stores in-frame clones only, minus some. This sample has almost 100,000 clones; roughly nine tenths occur once, and the top ten carry about 9.3%. Material: peripheral blood. These receptors were taken from a man between 50 and 59 years old with acute or convalescent COVID-19.

In DNA, the CDR3 is TGTGCCAGCAGCCAGGCAGGGTTAAACTATGGCTACACCTTC. Amino acids: CASSQAGLNYGYTF. The J gene is TRBJ1-2, the V gene TRBV3-1 (or the pseudogene TRBV3-2); D possibly corresponds to TRBD1 (5 bases). Germline lookup yields CDR1 LGHDT and CDR2 YNNKEL (reference sequence). Trimming cost V 3 bases and J 2 bases, with 10 bases left between them. The CDR3 runs 14 residues.

CDR3 nucleotide sequence: TGTGCCAGCAGCGTAGGGGGACTTAGCCACACTCCTCTCAACAATGAGCAGTTCTTC. Encoded protein: CASSVGGLSHTPLNNEQFF. The rearrangement links TRBV9 to TRBJ2-1; a weak D match, TRBD2 (6 bases). The germline V gene encodes CDR1 SGDLS and CDR2 YYNGEE. Trimming shortened V by 0 bases and J by 5 bases, and 24 bases separated the two germline ends. There are 19 residues in the CDR3.

This chain uses TRBV7-9 with TRBJ2-2; 7 bases match TRBD1. The ends lost 6 bases at V and 0 bases at J; junction bases unmatched: 7. The CDR3 has 16 residues. The germline V gene encodes CDR1 SEHNR and CDR2 FQNEAQ (reference sequence). CDR3 nucleotides: TGTGCCAGCAGGCGGGCAGGGACAGCGAACACCGGGGAGCTGTTTTTT. This gives the protein CASRRAGTANTGELFF. Supplemented by reference TRBV7-9 and TRBJ2-2, the full variable domain reads DTGVSQNPRHKITKRGQNVTFRCDPISEHNRLYWYRQTLGQGPEFLTYFQNEAQLEKSRLLSDRFSAERPKGSFSTLEIQRTEQGDSAMYLCASRRAGTANTGELFFGEGSRLTVL.

This rearrangement joins TRBV2 to TRBJ2-7; 8 positions agree with TRBD2. V gave up 6 bases and J gave up 3 bases; unmatched junction bases: 10. The CDR3 totals 15 residues. Germline assignment: CDR1 SNHLY and CDR2 FYNNEI. The chain's CDR3 is CASRQGLTSGYEQYF. CDR3 in DNA: TGTGCCAGCAGGCAGGGTCTTACTAGCGGCTACGAGCAGTACTTC.

The chain is built from TRBV19 and TRBJ1-5; D unresolved. Trimming took 4 bases from V and 0 from J, leaving 4 bases between them. Germline CDR1 LNHDA, CDR2 SQIVND (reference sequence). CDR3 length: 13 residues. CDR3 DNA: TGTGCCAGTAGTACGAGTAGCAATCAGCCCCAGCATTTT. It specifies CASSTSSNQPQHF.

The chain employs TRBV11-2 and TRBJ1-2, with D perhaps TRBD1 (5 bases). CDR1 is SGHAT and CDR2 is FQNNGV in the germline V gene. The CDR3 is made up of 14 amino acids. The V gene lost 4 bases and the J gene lost 1 base, with 10 bases spanning the gap. CDR3 sequence reads: CASSSIQGNYGYTF. CDR3 bases: TGTGCCAGCAGCTCGATCCAGGGTAACTATGGCTACACCTTC.

The chain carries TRBV6-6 and TRBJ2-1; maybe TRBD2 (5 bases). Germline V gene lookup returns CDR1 MNHNY and CDR2 SVGAGI (reference sequence). Trimming took off 6 bases at V and 3 bases at J, with 12 bases between the two ends. The CDR3 extends over 14 amino acids. The CDR3 bases are TGTGCCAGCAGGAGTAGCGCTATCTACAATGAGCAGTTCTTC. Encoded protein: CASRSSAIYNEQFF.

The chain uses TRBV18 and TRBJ2-5; TRBD2 agrees at 7 bases. Germline loops: CDR1 KGHSH, CDR2 LQKENI. The CDR3 consists of 15 residues. V lost 4 bases and J lost 2; bases outside the gene matches: 7. DNA for the CDR3: TGTGCCAGCTCACTGGGCCTAGCGGTTCAAGAGACCCAGTACTTC. This translates into CASSLGLAVQETQYF.

V is TRBV7-6 and J is TRBJ1-1; tentative D call: TRBD1 (6 bases). The CDR3 sequence is 13 residues long. The germline V gene encodes CDR1 SGHVS and CDR2 FNYEAQ. V was cut by 1 base and J by 5 bases, with 8 bases left in between. CDR3 region: CASSLVQGTEAFF. CDR3 coding DNA: TGTGCCAGCAGCTTAGTACAGGGTACTGAAGCTTTCTTT.

As to this clone: Other DNA sequences in the same sample also yield this CDR3. The J gene is TRBJ2-3, the V gene TRBV5-6, with 8 bases that match TRBD2. V lost 2 bases, J lost 3 bases, and 8 bases stayed unmatched. This CDR3 region has 16 residues. Germline CDR1 reads SGHDT; CDR2 reads YYEEEE. The CDR3 DNA reads TGTGCCAGCAGCTTAATAAGCGGGAGCGGGACAGATACGCAGTATTTT. Its translation is CASSLISGSGTDTQYF.

The chain combines TRBV25-1 with TRBJ1-6; possible D gene TRBD1, 6 bases. Germline CDR1 is MGHDK and CDR2 is SYGVNS. The V and J ends lost 4 bases and 7 bases respectively, with 17 bases between them. CDR3 length equals 16 residues. The CDR3 region is CASSGEQGTVNSPLHF. The CDR3 nucleotides read TGTGCCAGCAGTGGGGAACAGGGTACCGTAAATTCACCCCTCCACTTT. The full variable domain, rest sourced from reference TRBV25-1 and TRBJ1-6, is EADIYQTPRYLVIGTGKKITLECSQTMGHDKMYWYQQDPGMELHLIHYSYGVNSTEKGDLSSESTVSRIRTEHFPLTLESARPSHTSQYLCASSGEQGTVNSPLHFGNGTRLTVT.

The V and J genes are TRBV27 and TRBJ1-5; no firm D call. V lost 3 bases to trimming and J lost 1 base, with 7 bases between them. Germline V CDR1 and CDR2: MNHEY, SMNVEV (reference sequence). This CDR3 has 14 amino acids. CDR3 region: CASSLMGSNQPQHF. CDR3 coding DNA: TGTGCCAGCAGTTTGATGGGCAGCAATCAGCCCCAGCATTTT.